This T cell receptor beta chain derives from a study of shared clonotypes between healthy human individuals. Findings of the study overall: Sharing of clonotypes among donors was expected to vary with sequencing depth. Among non-shared clonotypes, generation probabilities were lower than among those shared by all four donors.

Profiling relied on immunoSEQ multiplex PCR, and the TCRdb table lists in-frame clones only, not all of them. This repertoire shows 1 million to 1.3 million clones, about 80% found once; its top ten account for around 0.61%. To note about this clone: What it binds is unknown.

The clonotype originates from a man aged 18-30 years in good health. Some clones in this sample may be carry-over from other donors' samples. The sample was memory CD4+ T cells from PBMCs. Subset of the sample: CD45RA-negative fraction.

The CDR3 DNA reads TGTGCCAGCAGCGTATACTCGAGCTCCTACAATGAGCAGTTCTTC. Encoded protein: CASSVYSSSYNEQFF. This chain uses TRBV9 with TRBJ2-1; the D is unclear. Germline V CDR1 and CDR2: SGDLS, YYNGEE. The CDR3 spans 15 residues. V lost 1 base, J lost 0 bases, and 8 bases lay in between.